These T cell receptor beta chains were read from a single sample in a study of early T cells in non-severe SARS-CoV-2 infection. TCRdb analysed the 5' RACE reads with MiXCR anew, one entry per CDR3 protein. The table shows more than 20,000 distinct CDR3 sequences, with roughly 4.1% occurring only once. Sequencing was carried out using whole blood. The receptors were sampled from an adult who was a healthcare worker with PCR-confirmed SARS-CoV-2 infection or an uninfected control (not recorded which). Both conserved end residues are part of each CDR3. The D gene is left open where the match is weak. Size is stated for part of the rows, as once, few or many counts, or as a class when the clone is expanded.

j_call d_call clone_size v_call cdr3_nt cdr3_aa
TRBJ2-2 TRBD2 . TRBV4-2 TGTGCCAGCAGCCAGGGTAGCGGGAGGCCTATCACCGGGGAGCTGTTTTTT CASSQGSGRPITGELFF
TRBJ1-3 TRBD1 many TRBV12-3/TRBV12-4 TGTGCCAGCAGTTTAGGCACAGGGGGAGTTGTAAACACCATATATTTT CASSLGTGGVVNTIYF
TRBJ2-4 . many TRBV27 TGTGCCAGCAGTTCCATAGCCAAAAACATTCAGTACTTC CASSSIAKNIQYF
TRBJ1-2 . many TRBV6-4 TGTGCCAGCCGTGACACCGACAGTTTCTATGGCTACACCTTC CASRDTDSFYGYTF
TRBJ2-3 TRBD2 few TRBV29-1 TGCAGCGTTGCTAGCGGGCGGACAGATACGCAGTATTTT CSVASGRTDTQYF
TRBJ2-1 . many TRBV7-2 TGTGCCAGCAGCTTAGTGAGAAATGAGCAGTTCTTC CASSLVRNEQFF
TRBJ2-7 . many TRBV29-1 TGCAGCGTTGAAGGGGACAAGAACTACGAGCAGTACTTC CSVEGDKNYEQYF
TRBJ1-2 . many TRBV28 TGTGCCAGCAGTTACGTTCATCGTACAACCTATGGCTACACCTTC CASSYVHRTTYGYTF
TRBJ2-7 . medium-sized TRBV2 TGTGCCAGCAGTGACAGGTACAATGGCGAGCAGTACTTC CASSDRYNGEQYF
TRBJ2-7 . many TRBV5-1 TGCGCCAGCAGCTTGGAAGGGCCCCCCGAGCAGTACTTC CASSLEGPPEQYF
TRBJ1-3 . few TRBV18 TGTGCCAGCCGTCAGATCCACTCTGAAAACACCATATATTTT CASRQIHSENTIYF
TRBJ2-2 . many TRBV29-1 TGCAGCGTTGGGAACACCGGGGAGCTGTTTTTT CSVGNTGELFF
TRBJ2-1 . many TRBV5-4 TGTGCCAGCAGCTTGGACAACCCCCGAGGGAATGAGCAGTTCTTC CASSLDNPRGNEQFF
TRBJ2-1 . many TRBV27 TGTGCCAGCAGTCTATGGGGCGATGAGCAGTTCTTC CASSLWGDEQFF
TRBJ2-3 . few TRBV7-8 TGTGCCAGCAGCGCCAGGGGGGGGCCCCCTAGCACAGATACGCAGTATTTT CASSARGGPPSTDTQYF
TRBJ1-3 . many TRBV6-5 TGTGCCAGCGGTCCGGGAACTGGAAACACCATATATTTT CASGPGTGNTIYF
TRBJ2-7 . many TRBV14 TGTGCCAGCAGCCTAGAGGTCACCTACGAGCAGTACTTC CASSLEVTYEQYF
TRBJ1-1 . many TRBV18 TGTGCCAGCTCAAGCGCGGGGAACACTGAAGCTTTCTTT CASSSAGNTEAFF
TRBJ2-5 TRBD2 many TRBV7-2 TGTGCCAGCAGCTTAGGCGGGAGCGGAGAGACCCAGTACTTC CASSLGGSGETQYF
TRBJ1-2 . few TRBV6-1 TGTGCCAGCAGTGTCCTCTTCGAGACGGTATCAGCTAACTATGGCTACACCTTC CASSVLFETVSANYGYTF
TRBJ2-6 . many TRBV28 TGTGCCAGCAGAGAGGTCTCTGGGGCCAACGTCCTGACTTTC CASREVSGANVLTF
TRBJ1-6 . many TRBV14 TGTGCCAGCAGCCATTGGAACCGCTCAATTGACAGGAATTCACCCCTCCACTTT CASSHWNRSIDRNSPLHF
TRBJ1-6 TRBD1 many TRBV7-2 TGTGCCAGCAGCCTAGGACAGGGACGCTCACCCCTCCACTTT CASSLGQGRSPLHF
TRBJ2-6 TRBD1 many TRBV20-1 TGCAGTGCTCGATCCGGACAGGGGCAGGCTGGGGCCAACGTCCTGACTTTC CSARSGQGQAGANVLTF
TRBJ2-1 TRBD2 few TRBV28 TGTGCCAGCAGTTTGACTAGCGGGAGCCACAATGAGCAGTTCTTC CASSLTSGSHNEQFF
TRBJ2-5 . many TRBV18 TGTGCCAGCTCACCAGAGGGGCACGAGACCCAGTACTTC CASSPEGHETQYF
TRBJ2-7 . few TRBV6-4 TGTGCCAGCAGTGTTAGAGTAGGCAGCTCCTACGAGCAGTACTTC CASSVRVGSSYEQYF
TRBJ1-4 . . TRBV5-1 TGCGCCAGCAGCCTGGACACCACGGATGAAAAACTGTTTTTT CASSLDTTDEKLFF
TRBJ2-1 . many TRBV27 TGTGCCAGCAGTTTAGACCCCCGGAGGATATCCTACAATGAGCAGTTCTTC CASSLDPRRISYNEQFF
TRBJ2-3 . medium-sized TRBV27 TGTGCCAGCAAAAAGGACAGTGCTGAAAGCACAGATACGCAGTATTTT CASKKDSAESTDTQYF
TRBJ2-4 . many TRBV7-9 TGTGCCAGCAGCCTCTTCATCAGCGAACTAGCCAAAAACATTCAGTACTTC CASSLFISELAKNIQYF
TRBJ2-7 TRBD2 many TRBV5-1 TGCGCCAGCAGCTTCATAAACCCGGGAGGCGAGCAGTACTTC CASSFINPGGEQYF
TRBJ2-7 TRBD2 . TRBV7-9 TGTGCCAGCAGCAGGAGCGGGGCCAACTACGAGCAGTACTTC CASSRSGANYEQYF
TRBJ2-5 TRBD1 many TRBV7-7 TGTGCCAGCAGCTTAGGTCAGGGGGCCGAGACCCAGTACTTC CASSLGQGAETQYF
TRBJ2-2 . many TRBV12-2 TGTGCAAGTCGCTTAGAGGGAGACAGGCTGAACACCGGGGAGCTGTTTTTT CASRLEGDRLNTGELFF
TRBJ2-7 TRBD1 . TRBV12-3/TRBV12-4 TGTGCCAGCGATAAAGGACAGGGGGCTCGCGAGCAGTACTTC CASDKGQGAREQYF
TRBJ2-3 . many TRBV28 TGTGCCAGCAGTTCCGAGGGAATATATACGCAGTATTTT CASSSEGIYTQYF
TRBJ1-2 . few TRBV7-2 TGTGCCAGCAGCTTAGACACGGCGGGCTACACCTTC CASSLDTAGYTF
TRBJ1-1 TRBD1 many TRBV7-9 TGTGCCAGCAGCCCCAGGACAGGGGAAACTGCTAAGGGGACTGAAGCTTTCTTT CASSPRTGETAKGTEAFF
TRBJ2-4 TRBD2 many TRBV20-1 TGCAGCCTTTCCGACAGCGGGAGAGGCAAAAACATTCAGTACTTC CSLSDSGRGKNIQYF
TRBJ1-4 . many TRBV12-3/TRBV12-4 TGTGCCAGCACGTTGAACTGGGATGAAAAACTGTTTTTT CASTLNWDEKLFF
TRBJ2-1 TRBD2 few TRBV5-1 TGCGCCAGCAGTTCCGCTACTAGCGCTAATGAGCAGTTCTTC CASSSATSANEQFF
TRBJ1-5 . many TRBV11-2 TGTGCCAGCAGCGAAGGGGGGAACAATCAGCCCCAGCATTTT CASSEGGNNQPQHF
TRBJ2-1 TRBD2 few TRBV3-1 TGTGCCAGCAGCCCTCACGGCGGGGGACTTTACAATGAGCAGTTCTTC CASSPHGGGLYNEQFF
TRBJ2-2 . many TRBV5-1 TGCGCCAGCAGCTGGGGGCTAGCGTCGGGCACCGGGGAGCTGTTTTTT CASSWGLASGTGELFF
TRBJ2-1 TRBD2 many TRBV11-2 TGTGCCAGCAGCTTGGGGGGGAGCTCCTACAATGAGCAGTTCTTC CASSLGGSSYNEQFF
TRBJ1-1 TRBD1 many TRBV18 TGTGCCAGCTCATCGGACAGGAAAAACACTGAAGCTTTCTTT CASSSDRKNTEAFF
TRBJ1-2 . many TRBV28 TGTGCCAGCAGTTTATCCCGCTATGGCTACACCTTC CASSLSRYGYTF
TRBJ2-3 . few TRBV5-1 TGCGCCAGCAGCTTTTGGCAGGACACAGATACGCAGTATTTT CASSFWQDTDTQYF
TRBJ1-1 TRBD1 many TRBV14 TGTGCCAGCAGCCAAGCAAGACAGGGTCCCACTGAAGCTTTCTTT CASSQARQGPTEAFF
TRBJ2-1 . . TRBV19 TGTGCCAGTAGAGAACTCTTCCGCAGCTCCTACAATGAGCAGTTCTTC CASRELFRSSYNEQFF
TRBJ2-7 . many TRBV11-2 TGTGCCAGCAGCTTAGATCCGGGAGTAGGGGAGCAGTACTTC CASSLDPGVGEQYF
TRBJ2-7 TRBD1 many TRBV20-1 TGCAGTGCTAGAGAGGGACAGGGTCGTTGGGAGCAGTACTTC CSAREGQGRWEQYF
TRBJ2-1 TRBD2 . TRBV19 TGTGCCAGTAGTATAACTAGCGGGGTCTCCTACAATGAGCAGTTCTTC CASSITSGVSYNEQFF